The 15 T cell receptor beta chains below come from one sample, sequenced in a study of CD8 T cells in Susac syndrome. Random hexamers were used to reverse transcribe 0.5 to 1 ug of RNA. MiXCR, run by TCRdb on the immunoSEQ multiplex PCR reads, gives a single entry per CDR3 protein. The sample carries approximately 200,000 distinct CDR3 sequences, more than 90% recorded once. Sequenced material: CD4+ T cells from PBMCs. The receptors derive from a human donor with multiple sclerosis.

The chain employs TRBV20-1 and TRBJ2-1, with D maybe TRBD2 (6 bases). The ends were cut back, 0 bases at V and 4 bases at J, with 13 bases in the middle. Germline loops: CDR1 DFQATT, CDR2 SNEGSKA (reference sequence). The CDR3 covers 15 residues. CDR3 in amino acids: CSAREELAGYNEQFF. CDR3 nucleotide sequence: TGCAGTGCTAGAGAGGAACTAGCAGGATACAATGAGCAGTTCTTC.

J is TRBJ1-5 and V is TRBV27; 10 bases agree with TRBD1. The germline V gene encodes CDR1 MNHEY and CDR2 SMNVEV (reference sequence). There are 15 residues in the CDR3. With V trimmed by 6 bases and J by 6 bases, 8 bases remained unmatched. CDR3 residues: CASSPKGDRGQPQHF. The CDR3 region has the DNA TGTGCCAGCAGCCCCAAGGGGGACAGGGGTCAGCCCCAGCATTTT.

The rearrangement joins TRBV7-9 to TRBJ2-7; D not resolved. Per germline, CDR1 SEHNR and CDR2 FQNEAQ (reference sequence). The CDR3 loop spans 15 amino acids. Deletions cut 5 bases from V and 4 bases from J, with 18 bases between. The CDR3 is CASSLTDGVVYEQYF. CDR3 in DNA: TGTGCCAGCAGCCTTACCGATGGGGTCGTTTACGAGCAGTACTTC.

The V gene is TRBV20-1, the J gene TRBJ2-3; D is unclear. Germline V gene data show CDR1 as DFQATT and CDR2 as SNEGSKA (reference sequence). The V end was cut by 5 bases, the J end by 2 bases, with 17 bases between. This CDR3 comprises 15 residues. CDR3 nucleotide sequence: TGCAGTGCTTCTCCCGCCGGGCACAACACAGATACGCAGTATTTT. Protein sequence: CSASPAGHNTDTQYF.

The chain recombines TRBV4-2 with TRBJ1-1, with D hard to call. Germline CDR1 is LGHNA and CDR2 is YNFKEQ. The CDR3 consists of 12 residues. Trimming shortened V by 0 bases and J by 8 bases, and 7 bases separated the two germline ends. CDR3: CASSQEVGEAFF. The CDR3 DNA is TGTGCCAGCAGCCAAGAAGTCGGGGAAGCTTTCTTT.

This chain connects TRBV20-1 to TRBJ2-7, with TRBD2 matching over 10 bases. The length of the CDR3 is 16 residues. Germline-derived CDR1 and CDR2 are DFQATT and SNEGSKA (reference sequence). The V segment lost 6 bases and the J segment 2 bases; nucleotides outside the gene matches: 13. CDR3 residues: CSASPTWTSGTYEQYF. Written as DNA, the CDR3 is TGCAGTGCATCACCAACTTGGACTAGCGGTACCTACGAGCAGTACTTC.

The chain links TRBV5-1 to TRBJ2-1; 8 positions agree with TRBD1. The J segment lost 4 bases and the V segment lost 4 bases, leaving 7 bases of the junction unmatched. Germline V gene lookup returns CDR1 SGHRS and CDR2 YFSETQ. The CDR3 contains 15 residues. The CDR3 is CASSPPGQDYNEQFF. In DNA form, the CDR3 reads TGCGCCAGCAGCCCACCGGGACAGGATTACAATGAGCAGTTCTTC.

This chain links TRBV10-3 with TRBJ1-2, with TRBD1 matching 9 bases. Germline V lookup: CDR1 ENHRY, CDR2 SYGVKD. V gave up 3 bases and J gave up 4 bases; unmatched junction bases: 6. The CDR3 has 15 amino acids. DNA for the CDR3: TGTGCCATCAGTGACCAGGGACAGGGAGGCTATGGCTACACCTTC. It is translated as CAISDQGQGGYGYTF.

This sequence joins TRBV3-1 and TRBJ1-6; 8 nucleotides agree with TRBD1. The CDR3 has 16 amino acids. V gave up 0 bases and J gave up 7 bases; unmatched junction bases: 5. Germline lookup yields CDR1 LGHDT and CDR2 YNNKEL (reference sequence). This CDR3 reads CASSQDGRTGNSPLHF. The CDR3 nucleotides are TGTGCCAGCAGCCAAGATGGCCGGACAGGGAATTCACCCCTCCACTTT.

The chain employs TRBV30 and TRBJ1-6, with a possible D match to TRBD1 (6 bases). Per the germline V gene, CDR1 is GTSNPN and CDR2 is SVGIG (reference sequence). The CDR3 is made up of 15 amino acids. V lost 0 bases and J 4 bases, leaving 10 bases between the germline ends. The CDR3 here is CAWSVTGTYNSPLHF. The CDR3 DNA is TGTGCCTGGAGTGTAACAGGGACATATAATTCACCCCTCCACTTT.

With respect to this clonotype: The CDR3 does not end in the conserved phenylalanine or tryptophan, so this is likely a read error. Because the CDR3's place on the DNA is in doubt, the DNA is left out and the CDR3 is given as listed by TCRdb. The chain carries TRBV10-3 and TRBJ2-1; TRBD1, the D gene given by the table, was not confirmed from the DNA. The germline gives CDR1 ENHRY, CDR2 SYGVKD. The CDR3 region is 11 residues in length, termini included. The CDR3 protein is CAISDSGGALV.

This chain uses TRBV30 with TRBJ1-2, with D hard to call. The CDR3 is 14 amino acids. CDR1 and CDR2 (germline): GTSNPN, SVGIG (reference sequence). V dropped 0 bases and J dropped 8 bases, with 16 bases sitting between them. The CDR3 nucleotides read TGTGCCTGGAGTGTGCTTCTACAATCTAGGGGCTACACCTTC. This codes for CAWSVLLQSRGYTF.

The chain carries TRBV12-3 or TRBV12-4 and TRBJ2-4; TRBD2 matches 7 bases. The CDR3 is 14 residues long. The V and J ends lost 3 bases and 6 bases, in that order; junction bases with no gene match: 5. The CDR3 region has the DNA TGTGCCAGCAGTTTTGCGGGGAGGGTAAACATTCAGTACTTC. Encoded protein: CASSFAGRVNIQYF.

The chain links TRBV2 to TRBJ1-2, with D hard to call. This CDR3 comprises 16 residues. Trimming removed 7 bases at V and 0 bases at J, with 18 bases between. CDR1 and CDR2 from the germline V gene are SNHLY and FYNNEI. For the CDR3, the DNA is TGTGCCAGCAACCCAAACTCCGGGATTTCTAACTATGGCTACACCTTC. Residues: CASNPNSGISNYGYTF.

This chain connects TRBV14 to TRBJ1-6, with D possibly TRBD1 on 6 matching bases. Trimming took 2 bases from V and 9 from J, leaving 14 bases between them. Germline V gene lookup returns CDR1 SGHDN and CDR2 FVKESK. The CDR3 is made up of 15 amino acids. Here the CDR3 reads CASSQRRQVGSPLHF. Written as DNA, the CDR3 is TGTGCCAGCAGCCAAAGACGACAGGTCGGTTCACCCCTCCACTTT.